These T cell receptor beta chains were read from a single sample in a study of T cell changes during pregnancy in multiple sclerosis. Clones were read by immunoSEQ multiplex PCR, and TCRdb kept only the in-frame ones, dropping some. The data show 45,000 to 50,000 clones, 94% seen once. Here the sequenced sample was CD8+ T cells from peripheral blood mononuclear cells, taken before pregnancy. The receptors were gathered from a female donor with multiple sclerosis, enrolled in a pregnancy study. Each CDR3 is given with its conserved first and last residue. The order of the fields is J gene, V gene, clone size, D gene, CDR3 DNA, CDR3 protein. The D gene is left open where the match is weak. Clone size appears in some rows only: once, few, many, or a class for an expanded clone.

>TRBJ1-2|TRBV6-6|-|TRBD1
TGTGCCAGCAGTATAACAGGGGCTTCTTATGGCTACACCTTC
CASSITGASYGYTF
>TRBJ1-3|TRBV19|once|-
TGTGCCAGTAGTATCTCGAGCTCCCCGGTGGACACCATATATTTT
CASSISSSPVDTIYF
>TRBJ2-7|TRBV4-1|-|TRBD1
TGCGCCAGCAGCCAAGGGACAGGGGGTCGGGAGCAGTACTTC
CASSQGTGGREQYF
>TRBJ2-3|TRBV30|-|TRBD1
TGTGCCTGGAGGGATACAGGGGCAGATACGCAGTATTTT
CAWRDTGADTQYF
>TRBJ2-7|TRBV6-1|-|TRBD1
TGTGCCAGCAGTGAGACCGGGACAGGTTCCTACGAGCAGTACTTC
CASSETGTGSYEQYF
>TRBJ2-1|TRBV27|once|TRBD1
TGTGCCAGCAGTTTGGGACAGGGGGTCTATGAGCAGTTCTTC
CASSLGQGVYEQFF
>TRBJ2-2|TRBV27|-|-
TGTGCCAGCAGTTCAGGGGATAACACCGGGGAGCTGTTTTTT
CASSSGDNTGELFF
>TRBJ1-5|TRBV27|-|-
TGTGCCAGCAGTTTAAATGGCCACAATCAGCCCCAGCATTTT
CASSLNGHNQPQHF
>TRBJ2-7|TRBV10-2|-|TRBD2
TGCGCCAGCAGTGTCCTAGCGGGAGAACCCGAGCAGTACTTC
CASSVLAGEPEQYF
>TRBJ1-2|TRBV5-5|-|TRBD1
TGTGCCAGCAGCCCCCGGGACAGGGGGCGCGGCTATGGCTACACCTTC
CASSPRDRGRGYGYTF
>TRBJ2-7|TRBV5-4|-|-
TGTGCCAGCAGCCTCCGGGACTCCTTTGGGGAGCAGTACTTC
CASSLRDSFGEQYF
>TRBJ1-2|TRBV6-1|-|-
TGTGCCAGCAGTGCTCGGGAGGGCCGCTCGCTCTATGGCTACACCTTC
CASSAREGRSLYGYTF
>TRBJ2-1|TRBV7-9|-|-
TGTGCCAGCAGCTTAGAACTATCCGGCTCCTACAATGAGCAGTTCTTC
CASSLELSGSYNEQFF
>TRBJ2-7|TRBV27|-|-
TGTGCCAGCAGTCCGACCCCCTTAGCGGAAGGCTACGAGCAGTACTTC
CASSPTPLAEGYEQYF
>TRBJ2-7|TRBV7-9|-|-
TGTGCCAGCAGCTTATTCCAATCCTCCTCAGGCGTGTACGAGCAGTACTTC
CASSLFQSSSGVYEQYF
>TRBJ1-5|TRBV5-6|-|TRBD1
TGTGCCAGCAGCTTGGGGGTAACAGGGGGTTACAATCAGCCCCAGCATTTT
CASSLGVTGGYNQPQHF
>TRBJ1-1|TRBV11-2|once|-
TGTGCCAACAGCTTTCTTGGGCCCACTGAAGCTTTCTTT
CANSFLGPTEAFF
>TRBJ1-1|TRBV15|once|-
TGTGCCACCAGACAGTACACTGAAGCTTTCTTT
CATRQYTEAFF
>TRBJ2-5|TRBV2|-|TRBD2
TGTGCCAGCAGTGAAGCGAAGGCTAGCGGGAGTGGGGAGACCCAGTACTTC
CASSEAKASGSGETQYF
>TRBJ2-3|TRBV5-1|-|-
TGCGCCAGCAGCCAAATTACAGGGTCAGCTACAGATACGCAGTATTTT
CASSQITGSATDTQYF
>TRBJ2-7|TRBV4-2|-|-
TGTGCCAGCAGCCAACCCTCAGGGGTTACCTACGAGCAGTACTTC
CASSQPSGVTYEQYF
>TRBJ1-1|TRBV27|-|-
TGTGCCAGCAGACCGACAGGTAACACTGAAGCTTTCTTT
CASRPTGNTEAFF
>TRBJ2-3|TRBV19|-|-
TGTGCCAGTAGTACTCCCAGGGGTTCTAGCACAGATACGCAGTATTTT
CASSTPRGSSTDTQYF
>TRBJ1-2|TRBV6-5|-|TRBD1
TGTGCCAGCAGTTACGGGACAGATGGCTACACCTTC
CASSYGTDGYTF
>TRBJ2-7|TRBV19|-|TRBD2
TGTGCCAGTAGTATGACCGATAGCGGGAGGGCCGGTCAGTACTTC
CASSMTDSGRAGQYF
>TRBJ2-5|TRBV30|-|-
TGTGCCTGGAGTGTACTAGGGGAGACCCAGTACTTC
CAWSVLGETQYF
>TRBJ1-5|TRBV6-6|-|TRBD1
TGTGCCAGCAGCCAATACAGGGGTAGTCAGCCCCAGCATTTT
CASSQYRGSQPQHF
>TRBJ1-3|TRBV5-6|once|-
TGTGCCAGCAGCCACTACGGACAGTTCTCTGGAAACACCATATATTTT
CASSHYGQFSGNTIYF
>TRBJ2-1|TRBV27|-|TRBD2
TGTGCCAGCAGTTTATATGGTCCAGCGGGAGGCGATGAGCAGTTCTTC
CASSLYGPAGGDEQFF
>TRBJ2-3|TRBV19|-|TRBD2
TGTGCCAGTAGTGAAGGAGCGGGAGGGAAGGCAGATACGCAGTATTTT
CASSEGAGGKADTQYF
>TRBJ2-3|TRBV2|-|TRBD1
TGTGCCAGCATTCTTATGACAGGGAGCACAGATACGCAGTATTTT
CASILMTGSTDTQYF
>TRBJ1-2|TRBV10-3|once|-
TGTGCCATCAGTGGATCCAGGGAGGGGAGTTATGGCTACACCTTC
CAISGSREGSYGYTF
>TRBJ2-1|TRBV19|-|TRBD2
TGTGCCAGTAGTATACTAGGCGGGGGACTCAATGAGCAGTTCTTC
CASSILGGGLNEQFF
>TRBJ2-7|TRBV2|few|-
TGTGCCAGCACCAGACAGGCTCCCTACGAGCAGTACTTC
CASTRQAPYEQYF
>TRBJ2-7|TRBV7-8|-|TRBD2
TGTGCCAGCAGCACCTTAGCGGGGGGAACCTACGAGCAGTACTTC
CASSTLAGGTYEQYF
>TRBJ2-1|TRBV30|-|TRBD2
TGTGCCTGGAGCCCCCTTAGCGGGGCCCTTAGGAATGAGCAGTTCTTC
CAWSPLSGALRNEQFF